This TCR beta chain is drawn from a study of T cell clones after liver transplantation. Study-level background: Post-transplant blood was tracked for graft-donor-reactive T cell clones identified in a pre-transplant mixed lymphocyte reaction. Without induction therapy, subjects received standard immunosuppression until 12-24 months post-transplant. Tolerance: complete withdrawal held at least one year, liver enzymes staying within twice normal.

This clone was detected only a few times. This CDR3 is 13 amino acids long. V dropped 2 bases and J dropped 4 bases, with 6 bases sitting between them. Germline V CDR1 and CDR2: KGHSH, LQKENI. This table comes from immunoSEQ multiplex PCR, and its TCRdb copy is limited to in-frame clones, with some not included. Altogether just under 60,000 clones are present, approximately 70% being singletons, with the ten largest covering roughly 2.8%. Sorting of unstimulated PBMCs yielded separate CD3+CD4+ and CD3+CD8+ fractions. The material sequenced was CD4+ T cells from blood, taken at the 15-month timepoint. This clonotype was sampled from a human patient who received a liver transplant. The graft donor may be the source of some T cells. This chain connects TRBV18 to TRBJ1-5; D ambiguous. DNA of the CDR3: TGTGCCAGCTCACCAGGGAGTAATCAGCCCCAGCATTTT. Residues: CASSPGSNQPQHF.